The present entry profiles one TCR beta chain with its context. The antigen remains unidentified. RNA was extracted with the RNeasy kit, and a quantity of about 0.5 to 1 ug was reverse transcribed using random hexamers. TCRdb re-called the immunoSEQ multiplex PCR reads with MiXCR, one entry per CDR3 protein. The repertoire holds over 80,000 distinct CDR3 sequences, with approximately 92% as singletons. This sample was included in a study of CD8 T cells in Susac syndrome. This CDR3 is built from 15 residues. V was pared by 1 base and J by 4 bases, with 2 bases of the junction left unmatched. The germline CDR1 and CDR2 sequences are SGHKS and YYEKEE (reference sequence). Study-wide results and caveats: The study admitted that it had a relatively small number of individuals in its TCR sequencing and HLA analysis.

TEMRA cells were enriched by FACS, while CD8+ and CD4+ T cells were obtained through a negative isolation that was performed magnetically. The TCR originated in a human donor in good health. Sequencing input: CD8+ T cells from PBMCs. J is TRBJ2-2 and V is TRBV5-5; 9 nucleotides align to TRBD1. Here the CDR3 reads CASSLTGGVTGELFF. CDR3 coding DNA: TGTGCCAGCAGCTTGACAGGGGGCGTCACCGGGGAGCTGTTTTTT.